These T cell receptor beta chains were read from a single sample in a study of spatial heterogeneity in lung cancer. TCRdb reanalysed the 5' RACE reads using MiXCR and keeps one entry per CDR3 protein. This table has roughly 7,400 distinct CDR3 sequences, over 15% appearing once. The sequencing used lung tumor tissue, collected at surgery. These receptors came from a female donor with early-stage non-small cell lung cancer. Each CDR3 is given with its conserved first and last residue. A D gene is named only where the DNA matches it firmly. Expanded clones get a size class; other rows say once, few or many, or leave the size out.

d_gene,j_gene,abundance,v_gene,CDR3nt,CDR3aa
.,TRBJ2-5,.,TRBV6-5,TGTGCCAGCAGTTGGGGGTTCCAAGAGACCCAGTACTTC,CASSWGFQETQYF
TRBD2,TRBJ2-3,.,TRBV5-1,TGCGCCAGCAGCCTTCCGACTAGCGGGGGGGCGGAAGATACGCAGTATTTT,CASSLPTSGGAEDTQYF
.,TRBJ1-2,medium-sized,TRBV7-8,TGTGCCAGCAGCTCATCCGGGACTAATGGCTACACCTTC,CASSSSGTNGYTF
.,TRBJ2-3,few,TRBV5-1,TGCGCCAGCAGCTTTTCGGGAGCTTACACAGATACGCAGTATTTT,CASSFSGAYTDTQYF
.,TRBJ2-7,.,TRBV5-1,TGCGCCAGCAGCTGGACGGGATCCTACGAGCAGTACTTC,CASSWTGSYEQYF
.,TRBJ2-1,.,TRBV18,TGTGCCAGCTCACCACGGACAGCCGACAATGAGCAGTTCTTC,CASSPRTADNEQFF
.,TRBJ1-2,medium-sized,TRBV12-5,TGTGCTAGTGGCTCAGCCCCTCTCCCCCAACATCTTGGCTACACCTTC,CASGSAPLPQHLGYTF
TRBD2,TRBJ2-1,.,TRBV12-3/TRBV12-4,TGTGCCAGCAGTCGCGGCGGGGGGAATACTGACAATGAGCAGTTCTTC,CASSRGGGNTDNEQFF
.,TRBJ1-4,.,TRBV11-2,TGTGCCAGCGGAGTGACAGTGGCTAATGAAAAACTGTTTTTT,CASGVTVANEKLFF
TRBD1,TRBJ1-6,few,TRBV28,TGTGCCAGCAGTCTTGACAGGGGGGATTCACCCCTCCACTTT,CASSLDRGDSPLHF
.,TRBJ1-1,.,TRBV27,TGTGCCAGCAGTACAGGGCCCGTAGAGAACACTGAAGCTTTCTTT,CASSTGPVENTEAFF
TRBD1,TRBJ2-5,.,TRBV7-9,TGTGCCAGCAGCTCAGACAGGGGGACGAAGACCCAGTACTTC,CASSSDRGTKTQYF
.,TRBJ2-5,few,TRBV28,TGTGCCAGTTATGGACACGGAGAGACCCAGTACTTC,CASYGHGETQYF
.,TRBJ2-1,few,TRBV18,TGTGCCAGCTCACCGGCGGGGGCCTTTGACAATGAGCAGTTCTTC,CASSPAGAFDNEQFF
.,TRBJ2-2,.,TRBV12-3/TRBV12-4,TGTGCCAGCAGTTTCTTCGGGACACCGAACACCGGGGAGCTGTTTTTT,CASSFFGTPNTGELFF
TRBD2,TRBJ2-5,medium-sized,TRBV4-3,TGCGCCAGCAGCCAGGCAGGACTAGCGGGGGGGCCGAAGACCCAGTACTTC,CASSQAGLAGGPKTQYF
.,TRBJ1-5,.,TRBV6-6,TGTGCCAGCAGTTACTTTCGACAGAATCAGCCCCAGCATTTT,CASSYFRQNQPQHF
.,TRBJ2-7,.,TRBV14,TGTGCCAGCAGCCACGTCTTGTTCTCCTACGAGCAGTACTTC,CASSHVLFSYEQYF
.,TRBJ1-3,.,TRBV4-2,TGTGCCAGCAGCCAAGAGATCACAGAGTTTAGAAACACCATATATTTT,CASSQEITEFRNTIYF
.,TRBJ2-1,.,TRBV4-1,TGCGCCAGCAGCCTTCACAGTATCAATGAGCAGTTCTTC,CASSLHSINEQFF
.,TRBJ1-1,few,TRBV5-1,TGCGCCAGCAGCTATGACACTGAAGCTTTCTTT,CASSYDTEAFF
.,TRBJ1-4,.,TRBV12-3/TRBV12-4,TGTGCCAGCAGTCCCCAGACAGGCCTTAATGAAAAACTGTTTTTT,CASSPQTGLNEKLFF
TRBD2,TRBJ2-5,.,TRBV10-2,TGCGCCAGCAGTGATCGGCCGGGACTAGCGGGGGGAAGCCAAGAGACCCAGTACTTC,CASSDRPGLAGGSQETQYF
.,TRBJ2-1,.,TRBV12-3/TRBV12-4,TGTGCCAGCAGTTCAGGGGGGATCCTCAATGAGCAGTTCTTC,CASSSGGILNEQFF
.,TRBJ2-7,medium-sized,TRBV28,TGTGCCAGCAGTTCCCAGGTCCCGAGCGGTGAGCAGTACTTC,CASSSQVPSGEQYF
.,TRBJ2-4,medium-sized,TRBV28,TGTGCCAGCAGCACCACCTCGACAGGACTAGCCAAAAACATTCAGTACTTC,CASSTTSTGLAKNIQYF
.,TRBJ1-5,few,TRBV28,TGTGCCAGCATGGAGACCTCGGGGGGCAATCAGCCCCAGCATTTT,CASMETSGGNQPQHF
TRBD2,TRBJ2-7,few,TRBV6-1,TGTGCCAGCAGTTGGGCTAGCGGGGGGACCGGTAAACCCGAGCAGTACTTC,CASSWASGGTGKPEQYF
.,TRBJ2-3,medium-sized,TRBV7-2,TGTGCCAGCAGCAAGACTGGATCCCGCACAGATACGCAGTATTTT,CASSKTGSRTDTQYF
.,TRBJ1-6,few,TRBV3-1,TGTGCCAGCAGCCAAGGGGGGGGTTCACCCCTCCACTTT,CASSQGGGSPLHF
TRBD1,TRBJ1-3,.,TRBV12-3/TRBV12-4,TGTGCCAGCAGTTTGACAGGGGCCCTCTCTGGAAACACCATATATTTT,CASSLTGALSGNTIYF
TRBD1,TRBJ2-5,.,TRBV7-2,TGTGCCAGCAGGAGGGGGACAGGGCAAGAGACCCAGTACTTC,CASRRGTGQETQYF
TRBD2,TRBJ2-2,few,TRBV19,TGTGCCAGTAGTGTGCTAGCGGGGAACGCGAACACCGGGGAGCTGTTTTTT,CASSVLAGNANTGELFF